The sequence of this T cell receptor (beta chain) was determined in a study of blood T cell repertoires in COVID-19. Background on the study: The samples span acute and convalescent COVID-19 from the United States, Italy and Spain. T cells, B-cell-depleted T cells, or PBMCs supplied cDNA or gDNA.

In the original analysis: Using reference gene primer amplification, nucleated cell counts were estimated. The method was immunoSEQ multiplex PCR; TCRdb's version includes in-frame clones alone and lacks a portion of them. For V, J and clone size, that table is used; D and trimming come from the DNA. The sample yields about 260,000 clones, 86% seen once. Germline V gives CDR1 GTSNPN, CDR2 SVGIG (reference sequence). This CDR3 is built from 12 residues. V trimming: 5 bases; J trimming: 6 bases; junction bases outside the gene matches: 4. Only one count was recorded for this clone. Input material: peripheral blood. This chain connects TRBV30 to TRBJ1-5; 7 positions match TRBD1. The TCR comes from a man aged 35 to 55 who had recovered from COVID-19. Here the CDR3 reads CAWATGPQPQHF. DNA for the CDR3: TGTGCCTGGGCGACAGGGCCTCAGCCCCAGCATTTT.